This T cell receptor (beta chain) was profiled in a study of CD8 T cells in Susac syndrome (dated by TCRdb to 2018 to 2020). With regard to the full study: Repertoire sequencing was used to test whether CD8+ T cell activation and differentiation in Susac syndrome was antigen driven. Clonality of the CD8+ T cell repertoire was compared between around 13 healthy donors, roughly 14 Susac syndrome patients and 15 multiple sclerosis patients. Study-wide conclusions, independent of this receptor: The number of individuals in the TCR sequencing and HLA analysis was recognized as being relatively small.

A word on this clonotype: Its binding antigen is unknown. Per-base quality was not reported, and no clone a single base away is much larger than it.

Peripheral blood CD8+ and CD4+ T cells from healthy donors, Susac syndrome patients and multiple sclerosis patients were profiled by high-throughput TCR beta sequencing. The multiple sclerosis controls were treatment-naive patients who had stable or active relapsing-remitting disease and met the revised McDonald criteria. Bulk CD8+ and CD4+ T cells were purified magnetically by negative isolation, whereas CD8+ TEMRA cells were enriched by FACS. Blood was collected in EDTA tubes and processed within 24 hours, with PBMCs isolated through density gradient centrifugation. PBMCs intended for TCR sequencing were cryopreserved in liquid nitrogen and thawed later in a water bath at 37 degrees C. The sorted or isolated CD4+, CD8+ and CD8+ TEMRA cells reached a purity of at least 90%. V has 4 bases trimmed and J has 0 bases trimmed; junction bases matching no gene number 9. The CDR3 goes from the cysteine to the phenylalanine over 16 residues. This entry keeps only the CDR3 DNA: 48 bases, framed from base 1. CDR1 and CDR2, looked up from the germline V gene, are LGHNA and YSLEER.

RNA was extracted using the RNeasy kit, and about 0.5 to 1 ug of the RNA was reverse transcribed with random hexamers. TCR beta CDR3 regions were amplified with the immunoSEQ multiplex PCR assay covering 54 Vbeta and 13 Jbeta segments. PCR amplification bias was corrected by using a synthetic template baseline for primer optimization and computational correction. Processing in the source paper ran as follows. Reads were assigned to V, D and J genes according to IMGT and analyzed in immunoSEQ Analyzer, with only productive sequences retained. Clonality was calculated as one minus the Shannon entropy normalized by log2 of the number of productive unique sequences. For each patient and control, public and private clones were evaluated among the 100 most prevalent clones. Susac-specific clones were defined as absent from healthy and MS cohorts, around 980 published viral clones and other ImmuneACCESS disease sequences. TCRdb's own reprocessing of the public reads used fastp at Q25 and MiXCR and kept productive beta chains. Identical CDR3 proteins give one entry, which carries the most common genes and DNA. TCRdb, not the authors, supplied the V and J calls. In all, the sample holds fewer than 350,000 distinct CDR3 sequences, and roughly 85% of those were seen once. Roughly 0.21% of the sample comes from the top ten.

The TCR originated in a human donor with multiple sclerosis. Material for sequencing was CD8+ T cells from PBMCs. Recombination joined TRBV4-3 with TRBJ2-7; a stretch of 7 junction bases matches TRBD2. The nucleotides are TGCGCCAGCAGCCGCCCCTCCGGGACTAACTCCTACGAGCAGTACTTC. This is translated as CASSRPSGTNSYEQYF.